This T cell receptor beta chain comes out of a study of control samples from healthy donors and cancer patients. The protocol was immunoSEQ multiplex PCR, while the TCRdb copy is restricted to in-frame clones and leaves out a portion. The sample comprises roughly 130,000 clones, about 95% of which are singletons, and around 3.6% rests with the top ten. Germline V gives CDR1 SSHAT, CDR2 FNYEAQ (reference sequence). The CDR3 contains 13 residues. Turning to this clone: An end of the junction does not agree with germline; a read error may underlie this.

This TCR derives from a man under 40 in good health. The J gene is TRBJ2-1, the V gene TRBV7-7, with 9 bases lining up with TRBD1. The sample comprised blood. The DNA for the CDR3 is TGTGCTAGCAGCCCGACAGGGGGCAATGAGCAGTTCTTC. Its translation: CASSPTGGNEQFF.